The 17 T cell receptor beta chains below come from one sample, sequenced in a study of Ad26.COV2.S vaccination and SARS-CoV-2 variants (dated by TCRdb to the early 2020s). The protocol used for the library was the immunoSEQ multiplex PCR assay. TCRdb mirrors the immuneACCESS table, restricted to in-frame sequences. Some clones are absent from its copies; in checked studies, under half trace to an unresolved V gene, and the reason for the others is unknown. Here the sample has approximately 340,000 clones; about 88% occur a single time. The ten largest clones take up about 3.3% of the sample. This specimen's treatment or condition label, interpreted: some 20 received Ad26.COV2.S at low or high dose, single or two shots; about 5 received placebo; per-sample allocation not given. Repertoires of vaccine and placebo recipients were sequenced from samples collected on day 63 after the first injection.

This sample comprised peripheral blood, obtained in a trial of Ad26.COV2.S vaccine versus placebo. Receptors were obtained from a person between 18 and 65 years old who received the Ad26.COV2.S COVID-19 vaccine or a placebo.

The chain carries TRBV7-9 and TRBJ2-3; 10 nucleotides match TRBD2. The germline V gene has CDR1 SEHNR and CDR2 FQNEAQ (reference sequence). V dropped 5 bases and J dropped 0; count of bases not matched to a gene: 2. This CDR3 spans 15 amino acids. CDR3 DNA: TGTGCCAGCAGCCGGACTAGCGGAAGCACAGATACGCAGTATTTT. This codes for CASSRTSGSTDTQYF.

CDR3 residues: CASGPGRGYTF. DNA of the CDR3: TGTGCCAGCGGCCCGGGCCGAGGCTACACCTTC. V gene TRBV28 combines with J gene TRBJ1-2; no definite D call. Germline loops: CDR1 MDHEN, CDR2 SYDVKM. The CDR3 length is 11 residues. Trimming pared 8 bases from V and 8 bases from J, leaving 12 bases between.

In the case of this clone: The sample carries other DNA sequences with the same CDR3. The chain employs TRBV19 and TRBJ1-5, with 8 nucleotides matching TRBD1. Germline assignment: CDR1 LNHDA and CDR2 SQIVND (reference sequence). The CDR3 length is 14 residues. The V segment lost 3 bases and the J segment 4 bases; nucleotides outside the gene matches: 2. The CDR3 sequence is CASSIDRGNQPQHF. The CDR3 DNA follows: TGTGCCAGTAGTATCGACAGGGGTAATCAGCCCCAGCATTTT.

The V and J genes are TRBV27 and TRBJ2-3, with 10 bases lining up with TRBD1. Trimming cost V 5 bases and J 4 bases; bases outside gene matches: 9. Germline CDR1 is MNHEY and CDR2 is SMNVEV (reference sequence). The CDR3 covers 16 residues. The CDR3 DNA is TGTGCCAGCAGTCTCCCGACAGGGGGCCTCGCAGATACGCAGTATTTT. This translates into CASSLPTGGLADTQYF.

The chain has TRBV5-1 and TRBJ2-3; D is ambiguous. Between the trimmed V and J ends, which lost 5 bases and 2 bases, there was a span of 3 bases. This CDR3 is built from 11 residues. Germline CDR1 and CDR2: SGHRS and YFSETQ. The CDR3 spells CASSHTDTQYF. CDR3 coding DNA: TGCGCCAGCAGTCACACAGATACGCAGTATTTT. Looking up the rest from reference TRBV5-1 and TRBJ2-3 gives the full variable domain: KAGVTQTPRYLIKTRGQQVTLSCSPISGHRSVSWYQQTPGQGLQFLFEYFSETQRNKGNFPGRFSGRQFSNSRSEMNVSTLELGDSALYLCASSHTDTQYFGPGTRLTVL.

V gene TRBV15 combines with J gene TRBJ2-7; D perhaps matches TRBD2 (5 bases). V lost 0 bases to trimming and J lost 3 bases, with 12 bases between them. The CDR3 is 15 amino acids. Looked up from germline, CDR1 is LNHNV and CDR2 is YYDKDF (reference sequence). CDR3 sequence: CATSRDRELGYEQYF. The CDR3 DNA sequence: TGTGCCACCAGCAGAGATCGGGAATTGGGCTACGAGCAGTACTTC.

V is TRBV5-4 and J is TRBJ1-1; a possible D gene is TRBD1 (5 bases). V dropped 2 bases and J dropped 6 bases, with 20 bases sitting between them. The CDR3 covers 16 residues. Germline values: CDR1 SGHNT, CDR2 YYREEE (reference sequence). Here the CDR3 reads CASSFTKGTRGSEAFF. DNA for the CDR3: TGTGCCAGCAGCTTCACTAAGGGCACGAGGGGCTCTGAAGCTTTCTTT.

The chain has TRBV12-3 or TRBV12-4 and TRBJ1-6; unclear D gene. Trimming took 7 bases from V and 13 from J, leaving 14 bases between them. The CDR3 sequence is 12 residues long. The CDR3 DNA reads TGTGCCAGCAACCAGTTCGGGGTCCCCCTCCACTTT. As protein: CASNQFGVPLHF.

The chain carries TRBV19 and TRBJ1-1; no firm D call. The germline CDR1 and CDR2 sequences are LNHDA and SQIVND (reference sequence). The CDR3 runs 13 residues. Deletions cut 10 bases from V and 0 bases from J, with 12 bases between. The CDR3 protein is CAISDGVNTEAFF. In DNA, the CDR3 is TGTGCCATTAGCGATGGGGTGAACACTGAAGCTTTCTTT.

The chain combines TRBV7-2 with TRBJ2-7, with TRBD1 matching 8 bases. This CDR3 is built from 15 residues. Looked up from germline, CDR1 is SGHTA and CDR2 is FQGNSA. Trimming removed 1 base from V and 3 bases from J; junction bases left unmatched: 5. CDR3 sequence (DNA): TGTGCCAGCAGCTTAGGCAGGGGGCGAATCTACGAGCAGTACTTC. Translation gives CASSLGRGRIYEQYF.

The chain employs TRBV5-4 and TRBJ1-2; D is perhaps TRBD1 (5 bases). The germline V and J ends were trimmed by 0 bases and 3 bases, with 12 bases remaining between them. This CDR3 is built from 15 residues. The germline CDR1 and CDR2 sequences are SGHNT and YYREEE (reference sequence). This chain's CDR3 is CASSLAGGAHYGYTF. The CDR3 DNA reads TGTGCCAGCAGCTTGGCCGGTGGGGCGCACTATGGCTACACCTTC.

V is TRBV7-9 and J is TRBJ2-1; D may be TRBD2 (5 bases). This CDR3 has 14 residues. V was cut by 1 base and J by 4 bases, with 8 bases left in between. Germline V CDR1 and CDR2: SEHNR, FQNEAQ (reference sequence). The CDR3 here is CASSLGRGYNEQFF. The CDR3 DNA sequence: TGTGCCAGCAGCTTAGGTAGAGGGTACAATGAGCAGTTCTTC.

V is TRBV27 and J is TRBJ1-6; D is uncertain. From germline, CDR1 is MNHEY and CDR2 SMNVEV (reference sequence). Between the trimmed V and J ends, which lost 4 bases and 0 bases, there was a span of 10 bases. CDR3 length equals 16 residues. CDR3 bases: TGTGCCAGCAGTTCCGTCTTACCCTCCTATAATTCACCCCTCCACTTT. It yields the protein CASSSVLPSYNSPLHF.

This clone was observed once. The chain links TRBV10-1 to TRBJ2-5; TRBD1 matches 9 bases. Unmatched junction bases numbered 4, after V lost 5 bases and J lost 3 bases. The CDR3 is made up of 14 amino acids. Germline V gene sequence: CDR1 WNHNN, CDR2 SYGVQD (reference sequence). The CDR3 DNA reads as TGCGCCAGCAGTCCCGACAGGGGGGAAGAGACCCAGTACTTC. Translating it yields CASSPDRGEETQYF.

This CDR3 reads CASNSQGDEQYF. The CDR3 DNA reads as TGTGCCAGCAATTCCCAGGGAGACGAGCAGTACTTC. This sequence joins TRBV28 and TRBJ2-7; D may correspond to TRBD1 or TRBD2 (5 bases each). The CDR3 is 12 residues long. V was trimmed by 7 bases and J by 5 bases, leaving 12 bases between them. Germline V gene lookup returns CDR1 MDHEN and CDR2 SYDVKM.

This clone came up a few times. The CDR3 nucleotides are TGTGCCACCAGCATCGGAGAGGTAGCGGAGCAAGAGACCCAGTACTTC. Translating it yields CATSIGEVAEQETQYF. The chain has TRBV15 and TRBJ2-5, with D perhaps TRBD2 (6 bases). Germline values: CDR1 LNHNV, CDR2 YYDKDF (reference sequence). The CDR3 length is 16 residues. V was cut by 4 bases and J by 2 bases, with 17 bases left in between.

Comment on this clone: A read error is possible here, since a much larger clone lies one base away. The V and J genes are TRBV2 and TRBJ2-3; D ambiguous. V shed 1 base and J shed 6 bases, with 2 bases lying between them. The CDR3 consists of 11 residues. Germline V gives CDR1 SNHLY, CDR2 FYNNEI. The CDR3 region has the DNA TGTGCCAGCAGTGAAGGGGATACGCAGTATTTT. Its protein is CASSEGDTQYF.